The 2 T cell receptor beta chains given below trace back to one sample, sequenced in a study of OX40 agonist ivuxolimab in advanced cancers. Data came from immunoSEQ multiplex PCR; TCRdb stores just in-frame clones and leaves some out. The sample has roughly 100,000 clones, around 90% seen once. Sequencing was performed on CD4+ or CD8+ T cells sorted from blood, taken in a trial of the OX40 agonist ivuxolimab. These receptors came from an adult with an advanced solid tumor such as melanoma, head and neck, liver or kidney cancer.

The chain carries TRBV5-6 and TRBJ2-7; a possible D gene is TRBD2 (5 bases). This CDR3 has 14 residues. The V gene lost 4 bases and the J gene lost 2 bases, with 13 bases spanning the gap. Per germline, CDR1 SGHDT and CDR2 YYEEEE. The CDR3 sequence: CASSGSGKTYEQYF. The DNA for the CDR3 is TGTGCCAGCAGCGGATCCGGGAAAACCTACGAGCAGTACTTC.

CDR3 coding DNA: TGTGCCAGCAGCCTTGACAGGGTAGGGTCCTACGAGCAGTACTTC. Encoded protein: CASSLDRVGSYEQYF. The chain links TRBV4-2 to TRBJ2-7, with 7 bases that match TRBD1. Trimming cost V 4 bases and J 1 base; bases outside gene matches: 7. CDR1 and CDR2 (germline): LGHNA, YNFKEQ. This CDR3 is built from 15 residues.